This TCR beta chain was found in a study of cytomegalovirus exposure and HLA in healthy donors. In nominal health when sampled, donors likely had unrecorded immune exposures nonetheless. CDR3 length equals 15 residues. Germline V CDR1 and CDR2: SGHVS, FQNEAQ. V was clipped by 5 bases and J by 8 bases, with 16 bases between them. The PCR employed 60 Vbeta primers together with 13 Jbeta primers. Here immunoSEQ multiplex PCR was the method, and the copy in TCRdb shows in-frame clones only, minus some. Of about 120,000 clones in the sample, 70% to 85% were seen once. Specimen: PBMCs. The genes are TRBV7-8 and TRBJ1-6; no definite D call. The TCR sequence derives from a man aged 35 to 55 in good health and CMV-seropositive. CDR3 coding DNA: TGTGCCAGCAGCCCGAACCAGGTGCGGGATTCACCCCTCCACTTT. This encodes CASSPNQVRDSPLHF.